The TCR beta chain under discussion was sequenced for a study of blood T cell repertoires in COVID-19. Across the study: T cells, B-cell-depleted T cells, or PBMCs supplied cDNA or gDNA.

Under the authors' procedure: The assay estimated nucleated cells by amplifying reference gene primers. Libraries were prepared by immunoSEQ multiplex PCR; TCRdb keeps only in-frame clonotypes and omits some of them. V and J calls and clone size are those listed in that table; D and trimming were worked out from the DNA. Among tens of thousands of clones listed, roughly 88% were seen once. The CDR3 consists of 13 residues. Germline V gene data show CDR1 as SEHNR and CDR2 as FQNEAQ (reference sequence). V lost 4 bases and J lost 6; bases outside the gene matches: 1. The clonotype comes from a human donor in a cohort sampled during active COVID-19. This chain joins TRBV7-9 and TRBJ1-5; 9 positions agree with TRBD1. Sequencing was performed on peripheral blood. DNA for the CDR3: TGTGCCAGCAGCTCGGACAGGGGTCAGCCCCAGCATTTT. Its translation is CASSSDRGQPQHF.